This TCR beta chain was retrieved from a study of blood T cell repertoires in COVID-19. Study context: COVID-19 samples collected from the United States, Italy and Spain covered acute and convalescent phases. PBMCs, B-cell-depleted T cells, or T cells were the source of the cDNA or gDNA that made up the material.

Source study methods: Cell counts per sample came from amplifying reference gene primers. Produced via immunoSEQ multiplex PCR; TCRdb's table is partial and in-frame only. V, J and clone size reflect that table, while D and trimming were determined from the DNA. The repertoire holds 25,000 to 30,000 clones, with 65% to 85% as singletons. V lost 5 bases to trimming and J lost 0 bases, with 7 bases between them. CDR1 is SQVTM and CDR2 is ANQGSEA in the germline V gene. The CDR3 runs 12 residues. The chain has TRBV29-1 and TRBJ1-1; D gene ambiguous. The specimen sequenced was peripheral blood. The TCR sequence derives from a woman between 55 and 75 years old with acute or convalescent COVID-19. CDR3 protein: CSVLYLNTEAFF. CDR3 sequence (DNA): TGCAGCGTTCTTTACTTGAACACTGAAGCTTTCTTT.